This TCR beta chain was recovered during a study of regulatory dendritic cells for organ transplantation. Overall study findings and caveats: Memory CD8+ clonal expansion seemed more limited with regulatory than mature dendritic cells. Between individuals, the alloreactive memory CD8+ T cell pool differed considerably. Among resting subsets, memory CD8+ cells contained the most alloreactive clonotypes.

This clone occurred once. Its antigen is not known. Germline-derived CDR1 and CDR2 are SGHTA and FQGNSA. The germline V and J ends were trimmed by 5 bases and 2 bases, with 18 bases remaining between them. The CDR3 has 16 residues. TCRdb's copy holds only in-frame clones and misses some; the assay was immunoSEQ multiplex PCR. Of 12,000 or so clones listed, about 66% are singletons. The gene calls are TRBV7-2 and TRBJ1-1; no clear D gene. The specimen was memory CD8+ T cells from blood. Indicated subset: CD45RO+ memory T cells. The sequence was collected from a human donor in good health. In DNA, the CDR3 is TGTGCCAGCAGCGTAAGCCAGGACGCCTTAAACACTGAAGCTTTCTTT. Amino acids: CASSVSQDALNTEAFF.